The 23 T cell receptor beta chains given below trace back to one sample, sequenced in a study of radiation and T cells in renal cell carcinoma. Produced via immunoSEQ multiplex PCR; TCRdb's table is partial and in-frame only. The data show 100,000 to 150,000 clones, 82% seen once. The time point here: baseline pretreatment blood. Treatment reported: 15 Gy SBRT to primary tumor, nephrectomy 4 weeks later. Source: blood, taken from a patient whose treatment included radiotherapy and nephrectomy. All receptors derive from a woman aged 55 to 70 with renal cell carcinoma.

V usage is TRBV5-8 and J usage is TRBJ1-6; the D gene is possibly TRBD1 (5 bases). Trimming left V 4 bases short and J 7 bases short, with 12 bases between. Germline values: CDR1 SGHTS, CDR2 YDEGEE. The CDR3 spans 14 residues. CDR3 residues: CASSGRGKNSPLHF. DNA of the CDR3: TGTGCCAGCAGCGGACGGGGCAAGAATTCACCCCTCCACTTT.

For the CDR3, the DNA is TGCGCCAGCAGCATGGGACAGGGTGGTGAAAAACTGTTTTTT. Translating gives CASSMGQGGEKLFF. The V and J genes are TRBV5-1 and TRBJ1-4; 9 nucleotides agree with TRBD1. Unmatched junction bases numbered 5, after V lost 4 bases and J lost 7 bases. The V gene's germline CDR1 is SGHRS and CDR2 YFSETQ. There are 14 residues in the CDR3.

Remarks on this clone: The sample holds other DNA sequences that translate to the same CDR3. This chain joins TRBV5-1 and TRBJ1-5, with D tentatively TRBD1 (6 bases). The V and J ends lost 4 bases and 4 bases respectively, with 12 bases between them. The CDR3 consists of 14 residues. Per germline, CDR1 SGHRS and CDR2 YFSETQ. For the CDR3, the DNA is TGCGCCAGCAGCCTGGGGGGCGGGAATCAGCCCCAGCATTTT. This sequence encodes CASSLGGGNQPQHF. Looking up the rest from reference TRBV5-1 and TRBJ1-5 gives the full variable domain: KAGVTQTPRYLIKTRGQQVTLSCSPISGHRSVSWYQQTPGQGLQFLFEYFSETQRNKGNFPGRFSGRQFSNSRSEMNVSTLELGDSALYLCASSLGGGNQPQHFGDGTRLSIL.

V gene TRBV5-4 combines with J gene TRBJ1-1, with 7 bases matching TRBD1. CDR1 is SGHNT, CDR2 YYREEE, per germline (reference sequence). The length of the CDR3 is 12 residues. Germline trimming cut 5 bases from V and 5 bases from J; bases unmatched to any gene: 3. The CDR3 spells CASSSGQTEAFF. CDR3 DNA: TGTGCCAGCAGTTCGGGACAGACTGAAGCTTTCTTT. Together with reference TRBV5-4 and TRBJ1-1, the CDR3 gives the full variable domain: ETGVTQSPTHLIKTRGQQVTLRCSSQSGHNTVSWYQQALGQGPQFIFQYYREEENGRGNFPPRFSGLQFPNYSSELNVNALELDDSALYLCASSSGQTEAFFGQGTRLTVV.

The genes are TRBV7-9 and TRBJ1-3, with D tentatively TRBD1 (6 bases). Germline CDR1 SEHNR, CDR2 FQNEAQ (reference sequence). V lost 5 bases to trimming and J lost 0 bases, with 14 bases between them. The CDR3 has 16 amino acids. CDR3: CASSGQGLRSGNTIYF. In DNA form, the CDR3 reads TGTGCCAGCAGCGGCCAGGGGCTTCGCTCTGGAAACACCATATATTTT.

V gene TRBV5-1 combines with J gene TRBJ1-4, with 7 bases aligning to TRBD1. The germline V gene has CDR1 SGHRS and CDR2 YFSETQ. The CDR3 spans 15 residues. V was clipped by 5 bases and J by 7 bases; unmatched bases: 11. The CDR3 region has the DNA TGCGCCAGCAGTTTAGGGACAGACGTCGGTGAAAAACTGTTTTTT. Encoded protein: CASSLGTDVGEKLFF.

This clone was counted between two and nine times. The chain carries TRBV5-1 and TRBJ1-3, with 10 bases that match TRBD1. The CDR3 consists of 16 residues. Germline trimming cut 1 base from V and 3 bases from J; bases unmatched to any gene: 4. Germline V gene lookup returns CDR1 SGHRS and CDR2 YFSETQ. CDR3: CASSLPGQGDGNTIYF. CDR3 nucleotides: TGCGCCAGCAGCTTGCCCGGACAGGGGGATGGAAACACCATATATTTT.

The CDR3: CASSSQAGDQPQHF. The CDR3 nucleotides are TGTGCCAGCAGTTCACAGGCAGGCGATCAGCCCCAGCATTTT. The rearrangement uses TRBV6-4 and TRBJ1-5; a weak D match, TRBD1 (5 bases). Germline CDR1 reads MRHNA; CDR2 reads SNTAGT. The CDR3 length is 14 residues. V lost 5 bases and J 5 bases, leaving 13 bases between the germline ends.

The J gene is TRBJ1-3, the V gene TRBV2; 7 bases match TRBD1. This CDR3 contains 15 residues. Germline V gene lookup returns CDR1 SNHLY and CDR2 FYNNEI. V lost 4 bases and J lost 2; bases outside the gene matches: 5. The chain's CDR3 is CASSARQGTGNTIYF. The CDR3 DNA reads as TGTGCCAGCAGTGCCCGACAGGGAACTGGAAACACCATATATTTT.

The chain carries TRBV6-4 and TRBJ1-2; TRBD1 might be the D (6 bases). This CDR3 contains 13 residues. Germline loops: CDR1 MRHNA, CDR2 SNTAGT. Trimming left V 6 bases short and J 3 bases short, with 11 bases between. The CDR3 here is CASREGQDYGYTF. CDR3 DNA sequence: TGTGCCAGCAGGGAGGGACAAGACTATGGCTACACCTTC.

The chain combines TRBV10-3 with TRBJ1-2; weak D call: TRBD1 (6 bases). This CDR3 is built from 14 residues. Germline CDR1 ENHRY, CDR2 SYGVKD. With 3 bases removed from V and 6 bases from J, the gap between germline ends came to 14 bases. CDR3 in DNA: TGTGCCATCAGTGATAGTCGGGGGGCGGATGGCTACACCTTC. Amino acids: CAISDSRGADGYTF.

This clone was seen a few times. CDR3 in amino acids: CASQTLPLLSDTQYF. The DNA for the CDR3 is TGTGCCAGCCAGACACTTCCCTTACTGTCAGATACGCAGTATTTT. The gene calls are TRBV7-9 and TRBJ2-3; D is uncertain. Germline CDR1 is SEHNR and CDR2 is FQNEAQ (reference sequence). CDR3 length equals 15 residues. V was cut by 8 bases and J by 4 bases, with 19 bases left in between. The full variable domain, its missing parts supplied by reference TRBV7-9 and TRBJ2-3, is DTGVSQNPRHKITKRGQNVTFRCDPISEHNRLYWYRQTLGQGPEFLTYFQNEAQLEKSRLLSDRFSAERPKGSFSTLEIQRTEQGDSAMYLCASQTLPLLSDTQYFGPGTRLTVL.

The gene calls are TRBV5-8 and TRBJ2-7; TRBD1 matches 8 bases. This CDR3 region has 14 residues. Trimming cost V 1 base and J 12 bases; bases outside gene matches: 12. The germline V gene has CDR1 SGHTS and CDR2 YDEGEE. CDR3 DNA sequence: TGTGCCAGCAGCTTGACAGGGGGGCCGGTAGGTGGGTACTTC. Protein sequence: CASSLTGGPVGGYF.

The V and J genes are TRBV7-2 and TRBJ2-1; 9 bases line up with TRBD2. Germline assignment: CDR1 SGHTA and CDR2 FQGNSA. Losses at the gene ends were 7 bases for V and 0 bases for J; bases not matched to a gene: 7. The length of the CDR3 is 16 residues. The CDR3 region is CASKAGGPSSYNEQFF. The CDR3 DNA follows: TGTGCCAGCAAAGCGGGGGGCCCTAGCTCCTACAATGAGCAGTTCTTC.

The chain uses TRBV25-1 and TRBJ2-7; D is perhaps TRBD1 (5 bases). CDR1 and CDR2 (germline): MGHDK, SYGVNS. This CDR3 comprises 13 residues. Trimming removed 8 bases at V and 0 bases at J, with 11 bases between. This CDR3 is CASLPRASYEQYF. Here the CDR3 DNA reads TGTGCCAGCCTCCCCAGGGCCTCCTACGAGCAGTACTTC.

This chain joins TRBV28 and TRBJ1-6; D remains ambiguous. The CDR3 consists of 14 residues. CDR1 and CDR2 (germline): MDHEN, SYDVKM. V shed 7 bases and J shed 5 bases, with 12 bases lying between them. The CDR3: CASIEQLDNSPLHF. CDR3 in DNA: TGTGCCAGCATCGAACAGCTCGATAATTCACCCCTCCACTTT.

The V gene is TRBV2, the J gene TRBJ2-7; no reliable D call. The CDR3 consists of 17 residues. The ends were cut back, 6 bases at V and 3 bases at J, with 24 bases in the middle. Per the germline V gene, CDR1 is SNHLY and CDR2 is FYNNEI. The CDR3 is CASRTIEWAETNYEQYF. The CDR3 nucleotides are TGTGCCAGCAGGACCATAGAGTGGGCCGAGACAAACTACGAGCAGTACTTC.

CDR3 amino acids: CASRRTSGAYEQYF. The CDR3 nucleotides are TGTGCCAGTAGGCGGACTAGCGGGGCCTACGAGCAGTACTTC. The J gene is TRBJ2-7, the V gene TRBV19; 12 nucleotides agree with TRBD2. The CDR3 runs to 14 residues. Per germline, CDR1 LNHDA and CDR2 SQIVND (reference sequence). V shed 6 bases, J shed 2 bases, and the junction held 2 bases outside the gene matches.

This sequence joins TRBV7-9 and TRBJ1-3; D gene uncertain. Germline values: CDR1 SEHNR, CDR2 FQNEAQ (reference sequence). V lost 0 bases, J lost 0 bases, and 9 bases lay in between. The CDR3 runs to 16 residues. CDR3 amino acids: CASSLAVGLSGNTIYF. The CDR3, as DNA: TGTGCCAGCAGCTTAGCCGTTGGCCTCTCTGGAAACACCATATATTTT.

The rearrangement uses TRBV5-1 and TRBJ1-3, with no clear D. The ends were cut back, 6 bases at V and 7 bases at J, with 17 bases in the middle. The CDR3 loop spans 14 amino acids. Germline loops: CDR1 SGHRS, CDR2 YFSETQ. Here the CDR3 reads CASKEGGPGNTIYF. DNA of the CDR3: TGCGCCAGCAAGGAAGGAGGCCCAGGTAACACCATATATTTT.

The V call is TRBV4-1, the J call TRBJ1-1; 9 bases agree with TRBD1. The CDR3 is 17 amino acids. In germline, CDR1 is MGHRA, CDR2 YSYEKL. V shed 2 bases, J shed 4 bases, and the junction held 11 bases outside the gene matches. For the CDR3, the DNA is TGCGCCAGCAGCCAATACATCTTGACAGGGGGTTTCACTGAAGCTTTCTTT. Its protein is CASSQYILTGGFTEAFF.

V is TRBV28 and J is TRBJ1-5; D is undetermined. CDR1 is MDHEN, CDR2 SYDVKM, per germline. The ends were cut back, 11 bases at V and 2 bases at J, with 16 bases in the middle. CDR3 length: 14 residues. CDR3 amino acids: CAARATGRNQPQHF. CDR3 in DNA: TGTGCCGCAAGGGCCACGGGCCGCAATCAGCCCCAGCATTTT.

V gene TRBV28 combines with J gene TRBJ1-3, with D unresolved. Germline CDR1 MDHEN, CDR2 SYDVKM. Trimming removed 8 bases from V and 0 bases from J, with 8 bases in between. This CDR3 has 13 amino acids. The CDR3 nucleotides are TGTGCCAGCCTTGGGGACTCTGGAAACACCATATATTTT. Its protein is CASLGDSGNTIYF. The full variable domain, with the rest looked up from reference TRBV28 and TRBJ1-3, is DVKVTQSSRYLVKRTGEKVFLECVQDMDHENMFWYRQDPGLGLRLIYFSYDVKMKEKGDIPEGYSVSREKKERFSLILESASTNQTSMYLCASLGDSGNTIYFGEGSWLTVV.